This T cell receptor (beta chain) was sequenced during a study of OX40 agonist ivuxolimab in advanced cancers. The overall study: Patients received the agonistic anti-OX40 (CD134) antibody ivuxolimab. General observations from the study: Clonal expansion by week 6 occurred in CD4+ and CD8+ blood T cells (at 0.1 to 3.0 mg/kg).

The protocol was immunoSEQ multiplex PCR, while the TCRdb copy is restricted to in-frame clones and leaves out a portion. Among roughly 66,000 clones listed, 80% were seen once. Sampling times: baseline, cycle 4 day 1, cycle 7 day 1. With regard to this clone: Its matching antigen is unknown.

J gave up 3 bases and V 2 bases, and 4 bases lay outside the gene matches. CDR1 is LGHNA, CDR2 YSLEER, per germline. The CDR3 consists of 16 residues. The chain carries TRBV4-3 and TRBJ2-1; TRBD2 matches at 10 bases. The clonotype originates from an adult with an advanced solid tumor such as melanoma, head and neck, liver or kidney cancer. The sample in question was CD4+ or CD8+ T cells sorted from blood, obtained in a trial of the OX40 agonist ivuxolimab. CDR3: CASSQLLAGNYNEQFF. CDR3 nucleotide sequence: TGCGCCAGCAGCCAACTACTAGCGGGGAACTACAATGAGCAGTTCTTC.